Below are 16 T cell receptor beta chains sequenced from a single sample in a study of T cell repertoires in cytomegalovirus infection. TCRdb used MiXCR to reprocess the reads, holding one entry per CDR3 protein. The sample holds a few hundred thousand distinct CDR3 sequences, about 34% seen once. These receptors have no known antigen. This material consisted of cultured PBMCs, taken from culture after CMV antigen stimulation. The receptors stem from a human donor in good health (CMV status not recorded). Some clones in this sample may be carry-over from other donors' samples.

This clonotype came up a few times. The chain uses TRBV24-1 and TRBJ1-2, with a possible D match to TRBD1 (5 bases). This CDR3 comprises 13 residues. V was trimmed by 2 bases and J by 5 bases, leaving 8 bases between them. Germline lookup yields CDR1 KGHDR and CDR2 SFDVKD. The CDR3 nucleotides read TGTGCCACCAGTGATTCAGGGATTTATGGCTACACCTTC. The encoded protein is CATSDSGIYGYTF.

This chain connects TRBV10-3 to TRBJ1-2, with 9 bases fitting TRBD1. This CDR3 contains 14 residues. V lost 6 bases and J lost 5; bases outside the gene matches: 7. CDR1 and CDR2 from the germline V gene are ENHRY and SYGVKD. CDR3 sequence reads: CAISFDRGRYGYTF. In DNA form, the CDR3 reads TGTGCCATCAGCTTTGACAGGGGGAGGTATGGCTACACCTTC.

This chain connects TRBV10-2 to TRBJ2-5; unclear D gene. The CDR3 is 14 amino acids. Germline CDR1 is WSHSY and CDR2 is SAAADI. The V end was cut by 7 bases, the J end by 2 bases, with 14 bases between. CDR3 protein: CASNDRANQETQYF. CDR3 bases: TGCGCCAGCAATGATAGGGCCAATCAAGAGACCCAGTACTTC.

This clonotype was seen more than once but under ten times. The chain employs TRBV5-4 and TRBJ2-1; D remains ambiguous. The V end was cut by 0 bases, the J end by 6 bases, with 7 bases between. Germline-derived CDR1 and CDR2 are SGHNT and YYREEE (reference sequence). CDR3 length: 13 amino acids. CDR3 in DNA: TGTGCCAGCAGCTTGGCATTCTCCAATGAGCAGTTCTTC. This sequence encodes CASSLAFSNEQFF. Filled out from reference TRBV5-4 and TRBJ2-1, the complete variable domain reads ETGVTQSPTHLIKTRGQQVTLRCSSQSGHNTVSWYQQALGQGPQFIFQYYREEENGRGNFPPRFSGLQFPNYSSELNVNALELDDSALYLCASSLAFSNEQFFGPGTRLTVL.

This clonotype was seen at least ten times. The V call is TRBV28, the J call TRBJ1-6, with TRBD1 matching over 7 bases. The germline gives CDR1 MDHEN, CDR2 SYDVKM. The CDR3 length is 17 residues. Unmatched junction bases numbered 10, after V lost 8 bases and J lost 0 bases. The CDR3 region is CASGVPGQSSYNSPLHF. The DNA for the CDR3 is TGTGCCAGCGGGGTCCCGGGACAGAGCTCCTATAATTCACCCCTCCACTTT.

This clonotype appeared many times. This rearrangement joins TRBV11-3 to TRBJ2-1; no clear D gene. This CDR3 has 13 residues. V lost 1 base, J lost 9 bases, and 10 bases lay in between. CDR1 and CDR2 (germline): SGHNT, YENEEA. CDR3: CASSLGLDSEQFF. For the CDR3, the DNA is TGTGCCAGCAGCTTAGGGTTGGATAGTGAGCAGTTCTTC.

The chain links TRBV4-1 to TRBJ2-1; D perhaps matches TRBD2 (6 bases). Trimming took 1 base from V and 2 from J, leaving 9 bases between them. CDR3 length: 15 amino acids. Germline assignment: CDR1 MGHRA and CDR2 YSYEKL. This CDR3 reads CASSQVAVAYNEQFF. The DNA for the CDR3 is TGCGCCAGCAGCCAAGTAGCGGTTGCCTACAATGAGCAGTTCTTC.

The DNA of the CDR3 is TGTGCCACCAGTGATAGCGGTCAGGGGGGGGGGAGTGAGCAGTTCTTC. As protein: CATSDSGQGGGSEQFF. The genes are TRBV24-1 and TRBJ2-1, with D perhaps TRBD1 or TRBD2 (7 bases each). The CDR3 is 16 residues long. V was trimmed by 3 bases and J by 9 bases, leaving 20 bases between them. Looked up from germline, CDR1 is KGHDR and CDR2 is SFDVKD.

Regarding this clonotype: One end of the junction does not line up with germline, which may come from a read error. The rearrangement links TRBV7-7 to TRBJ2-1; 11 positions agree with TRBD2. This CDR3 has 15 amino acids. The germline V gene has CDR1 SSHAT and CDR2 FNYEAQ (reference sequence). Here the CDR3 DNA reads TGTGCTAGCAGCTTCGGGACTAGCGGTGGGAATGAGCAGTTCTTC. It codes for CASSFGTSGGNEQFF.

V usage is TRBV7-2 and J usage is TRBJ2-5, with unresolved D. CDR1 is SGHTA, CDR2 FQGNSA, per germline. The CDR3 runs to 13 residues. The V and J ends lost 4 bases and 4 bases respectively, with 10 bases between them. The CDR3 DNA follows: TGTGCCAGCAGCTGGCGGTCGGGAGAGACCCAGTACTTC. Protein sequence: CASSWRSGETQYF.

About this clonotype: A much larger clone differs by one base, so this may be a read error. The rearrangement uses TRBV11-1 and TRBJ2-7; unclear D gene. V lost 5 bases, J lost 5 bases, and 7 bases lay in between. Germline V gene sequence: CDR1 SGHAT, CDR2 FQDESV (reference sequence). The CDR3 runs to 11 residues. The CDR3 spells CASSPLNEQYF. The CDR3 DNA reads TGTGCCAGCAGCCCCCTCAACGAGCAGTACTTC.

The sample holds one count of this clonotype. The chain has TRBV12-3 or TRBV12-4 and TRBJ2-7; possibly TRBD2 for D (5 bases). The CDR3 has 16 residues. Trimming removed 3 bases from V and 0 bases from J, with 15 bases in between. CDR3 coding DNA: TGTGCCAGCAGTTTTTTGGGCGGGCCAAGCTCCTACGAGCAGTACTTC. It encodes CASSFLGGPSSYEQYF.

Points on this clonotype: The junction and the germline gene differ at one end; a read error may be behind it. This sequence joins TRBV12-5 and TRBJ2-5, with TRBD2 identical over 7 bases. The length of the CDR3 is 14 residues. The V gene's germline CDR1 is LGHNT and CDR2 FRNRAP. In DNA form, the CDR3 reads TGTGCTAGTGGTTCAATATTGCAGAAACCGGGACTACACTTC. Its protein is CASGSILQKPGLHF.

This chain links TRBV19 with TRBJ1-1; D not resolved. Germline CDR1 is LNHDA and CDR2 is SQIVND (reference sequence). CDR3 length: 14 amino acids. V was shortened by 1 base and J by 8 bases, with 14 bases between the two germline ends. The CDR3 DNA reads as TGTGCCAGTAGTATAGCCACTCCGACGGGGGAAGCTTTCTTT. It specifies CASSIATPTGEAFF. Combining the CDR3 with reference TRBV19 and TRBJ1-1 gives the whole variable domain DGGITQSPKYLFRKEGQNVTLSCEQNLNHDAMYWYRQDPGQGLRLIYYSQIVNDFQKGDIAEGYSVSREKKESFPLTVTSAQKNPTAFYLCASSIATPTGEAFFGQGTRLTVV.

This clonotype came up a few times. V is TRBV11-2 and J is TRBJ2-7; 10 positions agree with TRBD2. The CDR3 extends over 15 amino acids. Germline V gene data show CDR1 as SGHAT and CDR2 as FQNNGV. Germline trimming cut 3 bases from V and 0 bases from J; bases unmatched to any gene: 2. CDR3 sequence reads: CASSFGLAVSYEQYF. The DNA for the CDR3 is TGTGCCAGCAGCTTCGGACTAGCGGTCTCCTACGAGCAGTACTTC.

The rearrangement uses TRBV12-3 or TRBV12-4 and TRBJ2-1; 11 bases line up with TRBD2. The CDR3 runs 16 residues. With 6 bases clipped from V and 2 bases from J, the junction kept 6 bases outside the gene matches. DNA of the CDR3: TGTGCCAGCAGCCCCCCGGGACTAGCGGCCTACAATGAGCAGTTCTTC. This codes for CASSPPGLAAYNEQFF.